Listed below are T cell receptor beta chains from one sample, sequenced in a study of type 1 regulatory T cells. Antigens of these TCRs are unknown. MiXCR, run by TCRdb on the reads, gives a single entry per CDR3 protein. This table has roughly 40,000 distinct CDR3 sequences, 10% to 15% appearing once. Sample: cultured non-Tr1 T cells, either the whole culture or a sorted T cell fraction (not recorded which). The receptors were gathered from a human donor in good health. The CDR3 runs from the conserved cysteine through the conserved F or W. Each record gives: clone size, D gene, J gene, V gene, CDR3 DNA, CDR3 protein. A D gene is named only where the DNA matches it firmly. Clone size is stated in some rows and not others, as once, few, many or a class when expanded.

few	TRBD2	TRBJ2-1	TRBV14	TGTGCCAGCAGCCAAGTGGGGTTGTGGGGACTAGCGTCCTACAATGAGCAGTTCTTC	CASSQVGLWGLASYNEQFF
many	NA	TRBJ1-1	TRBV5-1	TGCGCCAGCAGCCCGCCCCAAGGGAACACTGAAGCTTTCTTT	CASSPPQGNTEAFF
many	NA	TRBJ2-7	TRBV29-1	TGCAGCGTTGGTGTCACATCCTACGAGCAGTACTTC	CSVGVTSYEQYF
few	NA	TRBJ1-1	TRBV5-4	TGTGCCAGCAGCTTGGGGCAGGGCTTGAACACTGAAGCTTTCTTT	CASSLGQGLNTEAFF
many	NA	TRBJ1-1	TRBV5-1	TGCGCCAGCAGCTTCGACACCTCAAGCACGGCTTTCTTT	CASSFDTSSTAFF
many	NA	TRBJ2-1	TRBV24-1	TGTGCCACCAGTCCAGGTTTTACGAATGAGCAGTTCTTC	CATSPGFTNEQFF
many	TRBD1	TRBJ2-1	TRBV10-3	TGTGCCATCAGTTTGACAGGGTTGGGTGATGAGCAGTTCTTC	CAISLTGLGDEQFF
medium-sized	NA	TRBJ2-3	TRBV19	TGTGCCAGTAGTGTCGGACGTGATAATACGCAGTATTTT	CASSVGRDNTQYF
many	TRBD1	TRBJ2-1	TRBV5-1	TGCGCCAGCAGCTTACAGGGGGCCTACAATGAGCAGTTCTTC	CASSLQGAYNEQFF
NA	TRBD2	TRBJ2-3	TRBV7-9	TGTGCCAGCAGCTTCGCGGAAGCGGGGACAGATACGCAGTATTTT	CASSFAEAGTDTQYF
many	NA	TRBJ2-5	TRBV25-1	TGTGCCAGCAGTGATAGTAAGACCCAGTACTTC	CASSDSKTQYF
NA	TRBD2	TRBJ2-1	TRBV19	TGTGCCAGTAGTTTAACTAGCGGAGGGTCCTACAATGAGCAGTTCTTC	CASSLTSGGSYNEQFF
NA	NA	TRBJ2-1	TRBV7-3	TGTGCCAGCAGCTCCGCGGTGAGCTCCTACAATGAGCAGTTCTTC	CASSSAVSSYNEQFF
few	NA	TRBJ2-7	TRBV10-3	TGTGCCATCAGTGAGGTCCCCCGACGTCTGGAGCAGTACTTC	CAISEVPRRLEQYF
few	NA	TRBJ2-5	TRBV18	TGTGCCAGCTCCCCGAGAGAGGAATGGGCCCAGTACTTC	CASSPREEWAQYF
NA	TRBD1	TRBJ1-2	TRBV6-5	TGTGCCAGCAGCCGACAGGGGAAGTCAGCTAACTATGGCTACACCTTC	CASSRQGKSANYGYTF
many	TRBD1	TRBJ1-6	TRBV7-2	TGTGCCAGCAGCTTAGGACAGGGGGATAATTCACCCCTCCACTTT	CASSLGQGDNSPLHF
few	NA	TRBJ1-2	TRBV12-3/TRBV12-4	TGTGCCAGCAGTTTCATAGGCAGGGGCTATGGCTACACCTTC	CASSFIGRGYGYTF
many	NA	TRBJ1-1	TRBV4-2	TGTGCCAGCACCTCACAGCGGGGTAACACTGAAGCTTTCTTT	CASTSQRGNTEAFF
few	NA	TRBJ1-1	TRBV7-9	TGTGCCAGCAGCTTAGAATGGCGGAACACTGAAGCTTTCTTT	CASSLEWRNTEAFF
NA	NA	TRBJ2-1	TRBV5-1	TGCGCCAGCAGCTTGGGAACCCCACCCAATGAGCAGTTCTTC	CASSLGTPPNEQFF
many	TRBD2	TRBJ2-7	TRBV12-3/TRBV12-4	TGTGCCAGCAGCGCCGGGACTAGCGGGTACGAGCAGTACTTC	CASSAGTSGYEQYF
NA	TRBD2	TRBJ2-2	TRBV5-1	TGCGCCAGCAGCTTAAGCGGGAGAGGAACCGGGGAGCCGTTTTTT	CASSLSGRGTGEPFF
few	NA	TRBJ2-5	TRBV6-5	TGTGCCAGCAGGCGACTAGTTTGGGAGACCCAGTACTTC	CASRRLVWETQYF
NA	TRBD2	TRBJ2-7	TRBV5-1	TGCGCCAGCAGCTTTTGGCGGGAGCGCGAGCAGTACTTC	CASSFWREREQYF
many	TRBD2	TRBJ2-2	TRBV5-1	TGCGCCAGCAGCTCCCCTAGCGGGAGAGTGGAAGGGGAGCTGTTTTTT	CASSSPSGRVEGELFF
NA	TRBD2	TRBJ2-5	TRBV20-1	TGCAGTGCTAGTGGGACCGTTAGCGGGAGGGGGAAGACCCAGTACTTC	CSASGTVSGRGKTQYF
many	NA	TRBJ1-5	TRBV20-1	TGCAGTGCCCTACAGGGTAATCAGCCCCAGCATTTT	CSALQGNQPQHF